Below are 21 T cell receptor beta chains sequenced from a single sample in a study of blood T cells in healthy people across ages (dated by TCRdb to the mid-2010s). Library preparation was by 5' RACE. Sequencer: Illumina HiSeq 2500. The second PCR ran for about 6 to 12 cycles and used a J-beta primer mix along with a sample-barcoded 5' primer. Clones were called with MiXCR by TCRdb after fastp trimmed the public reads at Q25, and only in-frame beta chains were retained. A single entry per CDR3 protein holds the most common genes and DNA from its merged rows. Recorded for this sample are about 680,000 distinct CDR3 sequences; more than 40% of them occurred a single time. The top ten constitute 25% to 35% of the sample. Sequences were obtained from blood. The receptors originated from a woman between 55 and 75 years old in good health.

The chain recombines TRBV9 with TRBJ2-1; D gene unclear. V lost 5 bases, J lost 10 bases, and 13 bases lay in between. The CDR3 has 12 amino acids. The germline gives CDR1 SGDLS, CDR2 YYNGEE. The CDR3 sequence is CASSSWPSEQFF. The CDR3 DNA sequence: TGTGCCAGCAGTAGCTGGCCGTCGGAGCAGTTCTTC.

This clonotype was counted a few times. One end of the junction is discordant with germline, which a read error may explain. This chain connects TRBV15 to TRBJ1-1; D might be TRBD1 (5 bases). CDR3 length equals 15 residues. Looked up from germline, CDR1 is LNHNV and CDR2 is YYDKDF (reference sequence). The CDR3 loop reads CATRRELGGNTEAFF. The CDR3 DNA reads TGTGCCACCAGGAGAGAGCTCGGGGGGAACACTGAAGCTTTCTTT.

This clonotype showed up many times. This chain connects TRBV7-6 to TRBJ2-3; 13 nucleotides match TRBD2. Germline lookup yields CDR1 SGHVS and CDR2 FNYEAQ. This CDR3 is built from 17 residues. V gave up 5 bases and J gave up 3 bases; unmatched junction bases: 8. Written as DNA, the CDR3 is TGTGCCAGCAGCGCTCCGGGGACTAGCGGGACTACAGATACGCAGTATTTT. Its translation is CASSAPGTSGTTDTQYF.

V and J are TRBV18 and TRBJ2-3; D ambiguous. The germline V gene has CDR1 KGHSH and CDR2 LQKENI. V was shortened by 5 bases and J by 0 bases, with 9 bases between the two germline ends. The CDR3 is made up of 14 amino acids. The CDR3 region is CASSIIQSTDTQYF. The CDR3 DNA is TGTGCCAGCTCAATAATACAGAGCACAGATACGCAGTATTTT.

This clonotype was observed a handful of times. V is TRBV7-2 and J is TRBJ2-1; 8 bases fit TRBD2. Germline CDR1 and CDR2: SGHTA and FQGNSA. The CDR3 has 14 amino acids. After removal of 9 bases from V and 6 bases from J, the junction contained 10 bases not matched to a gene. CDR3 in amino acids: CASRIGGTSNEQFF. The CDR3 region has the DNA TGTGCCAGTCGGATAGGGGGGACTAGCAATGAGCAGTTCTTC.

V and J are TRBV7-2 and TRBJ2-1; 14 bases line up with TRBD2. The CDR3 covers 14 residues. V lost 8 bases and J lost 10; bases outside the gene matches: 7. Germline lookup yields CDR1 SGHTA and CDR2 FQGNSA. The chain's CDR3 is CASVYRTSGREQFF. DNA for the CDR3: TGTGCCAGCGTATATCGGACTAGCGGGAGGGAGCAGTTCTTC.

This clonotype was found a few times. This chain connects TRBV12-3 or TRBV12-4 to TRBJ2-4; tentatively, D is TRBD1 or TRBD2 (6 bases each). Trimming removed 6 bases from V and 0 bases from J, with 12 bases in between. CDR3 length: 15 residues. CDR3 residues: CASRGGQLAKNIQYF. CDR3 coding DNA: TGTGCCAGCAGGGGAGGACAGCTAGCCAAAAACATTCAGTACTTC.

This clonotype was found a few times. The CDR3: CASSSSTSGGYYEQYF. CDR3 DNA: TGTGCCAGCAGCTCGTCGACTAGCGGGGGGTACTACGAGCAGTACTTC. The chain has TRBV7-9 and TRBJ2-7; 13 bases agree with TRBD2. J lost 3 bases, V lost 4 bases, and 6 bases had no gene match. The CDR3 spans 16 residues. The germline V gene has CDR1 SEHNR and CDR2 FQNEAQ (reference sequence).

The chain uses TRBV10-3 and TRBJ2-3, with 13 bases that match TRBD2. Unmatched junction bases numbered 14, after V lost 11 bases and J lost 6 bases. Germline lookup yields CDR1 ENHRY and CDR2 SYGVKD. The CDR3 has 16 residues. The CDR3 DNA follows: TGTGCCTCGGCCGGGACTAGCGGGATAAGGGGGGATACGCAGTATTTT. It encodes CASAGTSGIRGDTQYF.

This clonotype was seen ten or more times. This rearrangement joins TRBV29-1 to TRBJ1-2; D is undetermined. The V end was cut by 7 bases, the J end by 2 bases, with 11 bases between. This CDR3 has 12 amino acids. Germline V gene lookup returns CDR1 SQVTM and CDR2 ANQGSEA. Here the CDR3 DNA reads TGCAGCGGACAAGGAGCAAACTATGGCTACACCTTC. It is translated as CSGQGANYGYTF.

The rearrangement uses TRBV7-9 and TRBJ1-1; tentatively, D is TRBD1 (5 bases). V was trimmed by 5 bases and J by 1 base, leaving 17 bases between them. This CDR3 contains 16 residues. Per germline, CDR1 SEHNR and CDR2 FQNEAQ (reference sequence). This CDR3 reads CASSLDPGGANTEAFF. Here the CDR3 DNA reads TGTGCCAGCAGCCTAGACCCTGGCGGGGCGAACACTGAAGCTTTCTTT.

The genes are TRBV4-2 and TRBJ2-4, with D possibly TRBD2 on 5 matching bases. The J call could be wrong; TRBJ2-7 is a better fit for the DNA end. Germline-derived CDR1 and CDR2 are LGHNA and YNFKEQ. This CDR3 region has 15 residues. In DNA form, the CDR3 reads TGTGCCAGCAGCCAACCTACTAGTCCCCCCTCCGAGCAGTACTTC. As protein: CASSQPTSPPSEQYF.

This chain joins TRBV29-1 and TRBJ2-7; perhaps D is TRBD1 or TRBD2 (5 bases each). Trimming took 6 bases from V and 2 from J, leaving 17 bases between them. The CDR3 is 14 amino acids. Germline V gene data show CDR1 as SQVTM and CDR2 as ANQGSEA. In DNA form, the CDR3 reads TGCAGCGTGGGGGTCCGGGACGCCGCCTACGAGCAGTACTTC. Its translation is CSVGVRDAAYEQYF.

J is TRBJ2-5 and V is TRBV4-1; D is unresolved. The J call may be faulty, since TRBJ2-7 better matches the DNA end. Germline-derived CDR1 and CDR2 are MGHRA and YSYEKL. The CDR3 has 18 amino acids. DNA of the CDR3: TGCGCCAGCAGCCAAGTAGGGTACCCACTGAGCCAGAGAGCCGAGCAGTACTTC. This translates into CASSQVGYPLSQRAEQYF.

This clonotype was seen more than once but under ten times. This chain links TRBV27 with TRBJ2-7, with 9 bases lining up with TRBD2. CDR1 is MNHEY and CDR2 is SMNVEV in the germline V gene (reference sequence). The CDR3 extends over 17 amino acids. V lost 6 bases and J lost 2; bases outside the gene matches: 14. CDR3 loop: CASSPELTSGTPYEQYF. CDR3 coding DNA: TGTGCCAGCAGCCCTGAGCTGACTAGCGGCACTCCCTACGAGCAGTACTTC.

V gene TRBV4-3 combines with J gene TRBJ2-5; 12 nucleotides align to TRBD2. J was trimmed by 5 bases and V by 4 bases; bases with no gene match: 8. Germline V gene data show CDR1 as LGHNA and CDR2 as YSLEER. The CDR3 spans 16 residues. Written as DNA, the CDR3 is TGCGCCAGCAGCCCTTGGACTAGCGGGACCGGGGAGACCCAGTACTTC. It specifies CASSPWTSGTGETQYF.

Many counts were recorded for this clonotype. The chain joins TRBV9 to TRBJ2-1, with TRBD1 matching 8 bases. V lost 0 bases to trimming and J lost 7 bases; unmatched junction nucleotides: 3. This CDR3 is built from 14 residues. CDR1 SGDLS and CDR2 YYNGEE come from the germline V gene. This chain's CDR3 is CASSVGTGRNEQFF. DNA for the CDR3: TGTGCCAGCAGCGTAGGGACAGGGAGGAATGAGCAGTTCTTC.

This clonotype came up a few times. The CDR3 DNA reads as TGCAGTGCTAGAGACAGGGGGGTTTACATTCAGTACTTC. Residues: CSARDRGVYIQYF. The chain couples TRBV20-1 to TRBJ2-4, with a weak D call TRBD1 (7 bases). Germline values: CDR1 DFQATT, CDR2 SNEGSKA (reference sequence). This CDR3 region has 13 residues. V lost 0 bases to trimming and J lost 8 bases, with 11 bases between them.

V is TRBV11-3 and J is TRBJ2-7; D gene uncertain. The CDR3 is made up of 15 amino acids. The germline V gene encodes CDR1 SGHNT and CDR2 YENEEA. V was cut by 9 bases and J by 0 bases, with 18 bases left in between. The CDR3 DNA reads TGTGCCAGTTCGGGTGGCGACTCGAGCTCCTACGAGCAGTACTTC. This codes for CASSGGDSSSYEQYF.

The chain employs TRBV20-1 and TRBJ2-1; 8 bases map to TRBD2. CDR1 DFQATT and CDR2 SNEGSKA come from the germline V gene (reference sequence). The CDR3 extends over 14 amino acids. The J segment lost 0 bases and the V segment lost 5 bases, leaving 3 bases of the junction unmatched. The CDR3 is CSAVTSVSYNEQFF. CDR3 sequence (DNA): TGCAGTGCTGTGACTAGCGTCTCCTACAATGAGCAGTTCTTC.

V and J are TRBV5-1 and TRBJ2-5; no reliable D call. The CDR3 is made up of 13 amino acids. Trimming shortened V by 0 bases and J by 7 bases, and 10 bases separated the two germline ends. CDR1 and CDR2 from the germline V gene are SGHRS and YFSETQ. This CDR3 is CASSLEPRGTQYF. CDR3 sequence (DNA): TGCGCCAGCAGCTTGGAACCCAGAGGGACCCAGTACTTC.